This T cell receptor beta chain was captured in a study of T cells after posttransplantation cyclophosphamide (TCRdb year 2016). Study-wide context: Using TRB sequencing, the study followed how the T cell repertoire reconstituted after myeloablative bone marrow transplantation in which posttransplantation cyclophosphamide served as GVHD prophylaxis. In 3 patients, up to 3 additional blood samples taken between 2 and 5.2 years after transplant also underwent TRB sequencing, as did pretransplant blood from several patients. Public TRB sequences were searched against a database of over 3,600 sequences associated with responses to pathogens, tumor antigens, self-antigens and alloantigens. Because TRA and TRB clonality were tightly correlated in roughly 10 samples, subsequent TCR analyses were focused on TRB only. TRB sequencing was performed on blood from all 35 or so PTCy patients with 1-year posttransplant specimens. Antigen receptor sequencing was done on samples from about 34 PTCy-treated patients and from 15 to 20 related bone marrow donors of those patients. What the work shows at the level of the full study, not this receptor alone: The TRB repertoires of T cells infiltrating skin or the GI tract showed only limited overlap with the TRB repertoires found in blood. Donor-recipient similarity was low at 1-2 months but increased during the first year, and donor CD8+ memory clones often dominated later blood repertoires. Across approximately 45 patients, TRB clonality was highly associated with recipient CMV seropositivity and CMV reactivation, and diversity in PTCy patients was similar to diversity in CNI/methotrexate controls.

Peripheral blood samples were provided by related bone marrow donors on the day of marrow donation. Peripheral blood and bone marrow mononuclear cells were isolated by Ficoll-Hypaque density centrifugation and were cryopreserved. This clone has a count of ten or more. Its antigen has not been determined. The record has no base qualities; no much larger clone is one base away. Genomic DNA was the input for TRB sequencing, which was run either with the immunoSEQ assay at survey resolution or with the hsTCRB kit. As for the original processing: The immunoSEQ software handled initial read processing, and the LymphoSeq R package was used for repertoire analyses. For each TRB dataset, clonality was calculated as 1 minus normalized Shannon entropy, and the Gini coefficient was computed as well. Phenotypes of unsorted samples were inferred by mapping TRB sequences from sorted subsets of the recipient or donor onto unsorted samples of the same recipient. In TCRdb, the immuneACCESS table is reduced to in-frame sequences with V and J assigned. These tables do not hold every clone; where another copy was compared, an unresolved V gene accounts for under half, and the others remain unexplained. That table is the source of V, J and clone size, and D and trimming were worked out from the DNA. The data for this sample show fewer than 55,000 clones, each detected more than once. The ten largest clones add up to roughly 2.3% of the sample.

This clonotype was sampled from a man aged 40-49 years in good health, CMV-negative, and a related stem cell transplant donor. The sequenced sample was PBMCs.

The sequenced DNA: TGCGCCAGCAGCCTCGCACAGGGAGGGGATGGCTACACCTTC. Its coded protein is CASSLAQGGDGYTF. The chain was built from TRBV4-1 and TRBJ1-2; TRBD1 might be the D gene, on 6 matching bases. From a lookup of the germline V gene, CDR1 and CDR2 are MGHRA and YSYEKL. Its CDR3 holds 14 amino acids, cysteine through phenylalanine. Of the read, only the CDR3 DNA is kept; its 42 bases are in frame from base 1. Trimming at the junction amounts to 4 bases on V and 6 bases on J, and the germline ends lie 15 bases apart.